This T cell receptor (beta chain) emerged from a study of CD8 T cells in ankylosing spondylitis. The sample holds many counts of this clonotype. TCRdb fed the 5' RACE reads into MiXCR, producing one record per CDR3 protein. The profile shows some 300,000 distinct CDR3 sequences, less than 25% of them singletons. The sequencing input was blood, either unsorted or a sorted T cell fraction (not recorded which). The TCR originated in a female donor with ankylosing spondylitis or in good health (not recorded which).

The DNA of the CDR3 is TGTGCCAGCAGTTTAGGTTCCCGCAGGGCTAATTCACCCCTCCACTTT. This gives the protein CASSLGSRRANSPLHF. The chain couples TRBV12-3 or TRBV12-4 to TRBJ1-6; the D gene is possibly TRBD1 (5 bases). Trimming left V 1 base short and J 6 bases short, with 13 bases between. The CDR3 spans 16 residues.